In its sample, the clone carrying this T cell receptor (beta chain) was seen a few times. Antigen: not known. The record originates from a study of cytomegalovirus exposure and HLA in healthy donors. Whole-study context: There were 350 to 400 genotyped donors. Of these, 81% fell in the genetic ancestry cluster associated with self-reported Caucasian donors. General study findings and limits: More clonal expansion characterized HLA-associated TCR beta chains than equally common others in a later analysis. Presence/absence analyses took donor sequencing depth as roughly uniform. Common viral pathogens (according to a later analysis) appeared linked to several of the most significant clusters.

The PCR had 60 Vbeta and 13 Jbeta primers. Assay used: immunoSEQ multiplex PCR; TCRdb lists only in-frame clones, some missing. Among tens of thousands of clones listed, about half were seen once. Germline V gene data show CDR1 as SNHLY and CDR2 as FYNNEI. This CDR3 is built from 18 residues. Trimming at V came to 6 bases and at J to 1 base, leaving 13 bases not matched to a gene. Sequencing used PBMCs. This TCR came from a woman in her thirties or forties in good health and CMV-seropositive. This sequence joins TRBV2 and TRBJ2-5; the match to TRBD2 covers 11 bases. CDR3 bases: TGTGCCAGCAGCGAACCAGAAACTAGCGGGGGCCCCCAAGAGACCCAGTACTTC. Protein product: CASSEPETSGGPQETQYF.